The 17 T cell receptor beta chains below come from one sample, sequenced in a study of blood T cell repertoires in COVID-19. Sequenced by immunoSEQ multiplex PCR; TCRdb stores in-frame clones only, minus some. The data contain some 300,000 clones, around 85% of them seen just once; the ten biggest clones take up approximately 4.1%. Material: peripheral blood. The receptors originated from a woman in her forties or fifties with active or convalescent COVID-19.

This clone was seen just once. The rearrangement links TRBV19 to TRBJ2-5; 7 bases match TRBD2. The V gene end was trimmed by 8 bases and the J gene end by 5 bases; junction bases not matched to a gene: 5. The germline V gene encodes CDR1 LNHDA and CDR2 SQIVND (reference sequence). The CDR3 runs to 12 residues. This CDR3 is CASGRAGETQYF. CDR3 nucleotides: TGTGCCAGTGGGAGGGCTGGCGAGACCCAGTACTTC.

CDR3 DNA: TGTGCCAGCAGCCAAGAAGAGGGAGGGGCATCCGCGGATGGCTACACCTTC. It codes for CASSQEEGGASADGYTF. The chain links TRBV4-2 to TRBJ1-2; D possibly corresponds to TRBD1 (5 bases). The V end was cut by 0 bases, the J end by 6 bases, with 20 bases between. The CDR3 covers 17 residues. Germline CDR1 is LGHNA and CDR2 is YNFKEQ.

This chain uses TRBV6-1 with TRBJ1-2; TRBD1 matches 8 bases. J gave up 5 bases and V 2 bases, and 4 bases lay outside the gene matches. Germline values: CDR1 MNHNS, CDR2 SASEGT. The CDR3 runs 14 residues. As DNA, the CDR3 is TGTGCCAGCAGTGAACACAGGGGGTTGTATGGCTACACCTTC. Protein: CASSEHRGLYGYTF.

The chain employs TRBV28 and TRBJ1-1; TRBD1 matches at 7 bases. Germline CDR1 is MDHEN and CDR2 is SYDVKM. V dropped 6 bases and J dropped 0; count of bases not matched to a gene: 7. The CDR3 runs 15 residues. CDR3 sequence reads: CASRTGPVVNTEAFF. CDR3 sequence (DNA): TGTGCCAGCAGGACAGGGCCGGTGGTGAACACTGAAGCTTTCTTT.

The rearrangement uses TRBV15 and TRBJ1-5; D ambiguous. The ends were cut back, 2 bases at V and 11 bases at J, with 10 bases in the middle. The CDR3 sequence is 12 residues long. Germline V gene lookup returns CDR1 LNHNV and CDR2 YYDKDF (reference sequence). The CDR3: CATSRPLRAQHF. The CDR3 DNA sequence: TGTGCCACCAGCAGACCGTTACGAGCCCAGCATTTT.

V gene TRBV19 combines with J gene TRBJ1-5; the match to TRBD1 covers 10 bases. Germline V gene lookup returns CDR1 LNHDA and CDR2 SQIVND (reference sequence). Trimming removed 5 bases from V and 5 bases from J; junction bases left unmatched: 6. This CDR3 has 15 residues. In nucleotides, the CDR3 is TGTGCCAGTAGTCCCCGAGGACAGGGGGATCAGCCCCAGCATTTT. Translated, it gives CASSPRGQGDQPQHF. Together with reference TRBV19 and TRBJ1-5, the CDR3 gives the full variable domain: DGGITQSPKYLFRKEGQNVTLSCEQNLNHDAMYWYRQDPGQGLRLIYYSQIVNDFQKGDIAEGYSVSREKKESFPLTVTSAQKNPTAFYLCASSPRGQGDQPQHFGDGTRLSIL.

The chain is built from TRBV5-1 and TRBJ1-1, with 9 bases that match TRBD1. The CDR3 runs 18 residues. Germline CDR1 and CDR2: SGHRS and YFSETQ. With 2 bases clipped from V and 0 bases from J, the junction kept 11 bases outside the gene matches. The CDR3 sequence is CASSLEDRGRLMNTEAFF. The CDR3 DNA is TGCGCCAGCAGCTTAGAGGACAGGGGCCGACTTATGAACACTGAAGCTTTCTTT.

This clone was detected only once. This chain joins TRBV28 and TRBJ1-2, with a tentative D call TRBD1 (6 bases). Trimming removed 6 bases at V and 8 bases at J, with 16 bases between. CDR1 and CDR2 from the germline V gene are MDHEN and SYDVKM. The CDR3 has 13 residues. The CDR3 DNA follows: TGTGCCAGCAGGTTGTATCAGGGGTACGGCTACACCTTC. It yields the protein CASRLYQGYGYTF.

The chain is built from TRBV29-1 and TRBJ1-2, with a possible D match to TRBD1 (6 bases). Germline lookup yields CDR1 SQVTM and CDR2 ANQGSEA. The CDR3 totals 12 residues. The V end was cut by 7 bases, the J end by 4 bases, with 13 bases between. The CDR3: CSAGDTAYGYTF. The CDR3 nucleotides read TGCAGCGCGGGGGACACTGCCTATGGCTACACCTTC.

This sequence joins TRBV20-1 and TRBJ2-7, with 11 bases lining up with TRBD2. The junction had 3 bases not matched to a gene; V was cut back by 1 base and J by 13 bases. CDR1 and CDR2 from the germline V gene are DFQATT and SNEGSKA (reference sequence). The CDR3 covers 11 residues. The CDR3 loop is CSARALAGDYF. As DNA, the CDR3 is TGCAGTGCTAGAGCACTAGCGGGAGACTACTTC.

This clone appeared a single time. The J gene is TRBJ2-7, the V gene TRBV11-2; 8 positions match TRBD1. Germline assignment: CDR1 SGHAT and CDR2 FQNNGV. The CDR3 sequence is 15 residues long. The junction had 4 bases not matched to a gene; V was cut back by 1 base and J by 2 bases. CDR3 amino acids: CASSLVGQGPYEQYF. The CDR3 DNA follows: TGTGCCAGCAGCTTAGTTGGACAGGGCCCCTACGAGCAGTACTTC.

The V and J genes are TRBV24-1 and TRBJ2-6; perhaps TRBD2 as D (5 bases). Germline V gives CDR1 KGHDR, CDR2 SFDVKD. CDR3 length equals 15 residues. The V end lost 7 bases, the J end lost 4 bases, and 13 bases lay between the germline ends. Here the CDR3 reads CATSPTGSGANVLTF. The CDR3 DNA reads as TGTGCCACCAGCCCTACGGGGTCCGGGGCCAACGTCCTGACTTTC.

The rearrangement links TRBV12-3 or TRBV12-4 to TRBJ2-7; D call uncertain. The V gene lost 2 bases and the J gene lost 3 bases, with 5 bases spanning the gap. The CDR3 spans 12 residues. CDR3 protein: CASSLIRYEQYF. Written as DNA, the CDR3 is TGTGCCAGCAGTTTAATCCGCTACGAGCAGTACTTC.

This clone has only a few counts. This chain uses TRBV29-1 with TRBJ1-3; D gene unclear. The CDR3 covers 11 residues. Germline-derived CDR1 and CDR2 are SQVTM and ANQGSEA. The V and J ends lost 7 bases and 3 bases respectively, with 7 bases between them. For the CDR3, the DNA is TGCAGCGCCTCTTATGGAAACACCATATATTTT. This gives the protein CSASYGNTIYF.

There are a few counts of this clone. This chain joins TRBV25-1 and TRBJ1-1; 10 bases line up with TRBD1. Germline assignment: CDR1 MGHDK and CDR2 SYGVNS. This CDR3 spans 15 amino acids. V lost 8 bases to trimming and J lost 0 bases; unmatched junction nucleotides: 6. DNA of the CDR3: TGTGCCAGCCGGGGGACAGGGGATATGAACACTGAAGCTTTCTTT. Translating gives CASRGTGDMNTEAFF.

CDR3: CAAANDRGADEQYF. The CDR3 nucleotides are TGTGCCGCAGCGAACGACAGGGGGGCGGACGAGCAGTACTTC. The gene calls are TRBV28 and TRBJ2-7, with 9 bases lining up with TRBD1. Germline V gives CDR1 MDHEN, CDR2 SYDVKM. J lost 5 bases, V lost 11 bases, and 13 bases had no gene match. This CDR3 contains 14 residues.

This chain connects TRBV6-5 to TRBJ1-1, with D possibly TRBD1 on 5 matching bases. Germline lookup yields CDR1 MNHEY and CDR2 SVGAGI. Between the trimmed V and J ends, which lost 2 bases and 2 bases, there was a span of 9 bases. This CDR3 contains 14 residues. CDR3 residues: CASSYRGSNTEAFF. In DNA, the CDR3 is TGTGCCAGCAGTTACAGGGGTTCCAACACTGAAGCTTTCTTT.